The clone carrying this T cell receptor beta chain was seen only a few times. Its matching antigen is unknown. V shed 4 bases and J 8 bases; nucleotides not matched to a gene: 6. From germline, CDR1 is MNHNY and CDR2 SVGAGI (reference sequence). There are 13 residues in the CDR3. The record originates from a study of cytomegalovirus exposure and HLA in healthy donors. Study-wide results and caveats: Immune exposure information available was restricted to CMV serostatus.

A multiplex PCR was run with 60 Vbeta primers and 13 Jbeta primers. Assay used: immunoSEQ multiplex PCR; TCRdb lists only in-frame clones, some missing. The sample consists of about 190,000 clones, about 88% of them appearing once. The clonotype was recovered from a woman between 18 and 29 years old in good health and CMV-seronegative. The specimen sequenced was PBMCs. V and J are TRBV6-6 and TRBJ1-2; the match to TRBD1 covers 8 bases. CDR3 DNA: TGTGCCAGCAGTTCAAAAGACAGGGGCGGCTACACCTTC. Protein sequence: CASSSKDRGGYTF.